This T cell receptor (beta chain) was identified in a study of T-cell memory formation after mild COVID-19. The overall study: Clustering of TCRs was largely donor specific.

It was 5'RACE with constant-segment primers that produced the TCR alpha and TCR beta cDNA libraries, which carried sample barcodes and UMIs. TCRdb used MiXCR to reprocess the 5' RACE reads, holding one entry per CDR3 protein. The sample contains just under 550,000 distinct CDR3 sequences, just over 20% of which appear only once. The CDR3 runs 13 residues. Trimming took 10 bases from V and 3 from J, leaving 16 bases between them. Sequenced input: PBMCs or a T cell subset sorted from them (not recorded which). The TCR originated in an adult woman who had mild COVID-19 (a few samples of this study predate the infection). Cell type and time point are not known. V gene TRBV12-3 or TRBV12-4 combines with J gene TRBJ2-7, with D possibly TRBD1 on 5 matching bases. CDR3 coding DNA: TGTGCCACTACCTCAGGGAATTTCTACGAGCAGTACTTC. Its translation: CATTSGNFYEQYF.